A selection of T cell receptor beta chains follows, all from one sample in a study of T cells expressing NK-cell markers. Following a re-call of the 5' RACE reads, TCRdb has one entry per CDR3 protein and lacks DNA. The repertoire table contains approximately 150,000 distinct CDR3 sequences. The specimen was blood T cells: a sorted CD56 or NKG2C T cell subset, CD4+ or CD8+ T cells, or bulk PBMC T cells (not recorded which). Source of these receptors: a man aged 18 to 35 in good health. CDR3s include the opening cysteine and the closing phenylalanine or tryptophan.

TRBV4-3,TRBJ2-3,13,CASSLHVADTQYF
TRBV19,TRBJ2-3,15,CASSPPGQLTDTQYF
TRBV12-3/TRBV12-4,TRBJ2-1,14,CASSLGVAHNEQFF
TRBV6-5,TRBJ1-1,15,CASSYFLGAATEAFF
TRBV29-1,TRBJ2-2,15,CSVEDIDGNTGELFF
TRBV23-1,TRBJ2-2,16,CASSHRQGAESGELFF
TRBV2,TRBJ2-1,11,CASRIYNEQFF
TRBV20-1,TRBJ2-7,13,CSANTGGSYEQYF
TRBV29-1,TRBJ1-1,11,CSIRENTEAFF
TRBV9,TRBJ2-1,13,CASSDASGNEQFF
TRBV3-1,TRBJ2-5,16,CASSQGGPGGQETQYF
TRBV6-2/TRBV6-3,TRBJ1-5,13,CASSYLGDQPQHF
TRBV2,TRBJ2-1,16,CASSESSGRATNEQFF
TRBV12-3/TRBV12-4,TRBJ2-5,13,CASSFTGQETQYF
TRBV12-3/TRBV12-4,TRBJ2-1,15,CASRRTSGSPNEQFF
TRBV4-2,TRBJ1-5,15,CASSQPEGGNQPQHF
TRBV7-9,TRBJ2-1,12,CASSLDYEGQFF
TRBV2,TRBJ2-1,15,CASSRQGSLKGEQFF
TRBV4-3,TRBJ2-1,14,CASSPGTADNEQFF
TRBV5-1,TRBJ2-1,18,CASGGVAGALSSYNEQFF
TRBV5-1,TRBJ2-1,14,CASSPGPLVDEQFF
TRBV2,TRBJ2-7,13,CASGWLGSYEQYF
TRBV9,TRBJ2-5,17,CASSHPREGSDGKTQYF